The 6 T cell receptor beta chains given below trace back to one sample, sequenced in a study of cytomegalovirus exposure and HLA in healthy donors. TCRdb keeps only in-frame clones here, not all; method: immunoSEQ multiplex PCR. The sample consists of around 70,000 clones, 95% of them appearing once. The sample was PBMCs. Receptor source: a man younger than 30 in good health and CMV-seronegative.

The rearrangement links TRBV4-2 to TRBJ2-1; possibly TRBD2 for D (6 bases). The germline V and J ends were trimmed by 0 bases and 3 bases, with 12 bases remaining between them. CDR1 is LGHNA and CDR2 is YNFKEQ in the germline V gene. The CDR3 totals 16 residues. Here the CDR3 DNA reads TGTGCCAGCAGCCAAGATCCGGCGGGGCTCTACAATGAGCAGTTCTTC. Amino acid sequence: CASSQDPAGLYNEQFF.

The chain employs TRBV30 and TRBJ1-1; D not resolved. Germline CDR1 GTSNPN, CDR2 SVGIG (reference sequence). V lost 3 bases and J lost 5, with 10 bases in between. The length of the CDR3 is 12 residues. For the CDR3, the DNA is TGTGCCTGGAGGCAGAGGAAAACTGAAGCTTTCTTT. This sequence encodes CAWRQRKTEAFF.

J is TRBJ1-6 and V is TRBV7-8; D remains ambiguous. The ends were cut back, 5 bases at V and 2 bases at J, with 10 bases in the middle. This CDR3 region has 15 residues. The germline gives CDR1 SGHVS, CDR2 FQNEAQ. CDR3 in DNA: TGTGCCAGCAGCCCCGCCGGGGCCTATAATTCACCCCTCCACTTT. Amino acid sequence: CASSPAGAYNSPLHF.

The chain employs TRBV7-3 and TRBJ2-2; 8 bases map to TRBD1. Germline V gene lookup returns CDR1 SGHTA and CDR2 FQGTGA. The CDR3 contains 13 residues. V lost 8 bases to trimming and J lost 4 bases; unmatched junction nucleotides: 3. In nucleotides, the CDR3 is TGTGCCAGCGGACAGGGTAGCACCGGGGAGCTGTTTTTT. Its translation: CASGQGSTGELFF.

The chain carries TRBV29-1 and TRBJ2-1; D perhaps matches TRBD1 (6 bases). From germline, CDR1 is SQVTM and CDR2 ANQGSEA. This CDR3 comprises 11 residues. Trimming removed 4 bases from V and 9 bases from J, with 10 bases in between. DNA of the CDR3: TGCAGCGTTGCGGGACATCTTGAGCAGTTCTTC. Translating it yields CSVAGHLEQFF.

The chain is built from TRBV9 and TRBJ1-1; D not certain. V shed 0 bases and J shed 1 base, with 7 bases lying between them. In germline, CDR1 is SGDLS, CDR2 YYNGEE. The CDR3 runs 14 residues. CDR3 amino acids: CASSVGAGNTEAFF. CDR3 in DNA: TGTGCCAGCAGCGTAGGGGCAGGGAACACTGAAGCTTTCTTT.